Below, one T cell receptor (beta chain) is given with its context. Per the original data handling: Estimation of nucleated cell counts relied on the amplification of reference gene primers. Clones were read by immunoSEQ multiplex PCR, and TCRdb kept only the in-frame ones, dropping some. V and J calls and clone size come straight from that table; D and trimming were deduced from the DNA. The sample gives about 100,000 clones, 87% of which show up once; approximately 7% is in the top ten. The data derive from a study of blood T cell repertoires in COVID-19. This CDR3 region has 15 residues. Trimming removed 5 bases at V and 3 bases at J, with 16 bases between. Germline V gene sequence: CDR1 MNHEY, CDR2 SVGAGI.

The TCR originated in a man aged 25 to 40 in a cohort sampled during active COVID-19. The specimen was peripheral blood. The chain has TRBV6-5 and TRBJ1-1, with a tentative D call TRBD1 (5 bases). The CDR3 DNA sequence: TGTGCCAGCAGTCCGCGGGGGGTTTTCGACACTGAAGCTTTCTTT. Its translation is CASSPRGVFDTEAFF.